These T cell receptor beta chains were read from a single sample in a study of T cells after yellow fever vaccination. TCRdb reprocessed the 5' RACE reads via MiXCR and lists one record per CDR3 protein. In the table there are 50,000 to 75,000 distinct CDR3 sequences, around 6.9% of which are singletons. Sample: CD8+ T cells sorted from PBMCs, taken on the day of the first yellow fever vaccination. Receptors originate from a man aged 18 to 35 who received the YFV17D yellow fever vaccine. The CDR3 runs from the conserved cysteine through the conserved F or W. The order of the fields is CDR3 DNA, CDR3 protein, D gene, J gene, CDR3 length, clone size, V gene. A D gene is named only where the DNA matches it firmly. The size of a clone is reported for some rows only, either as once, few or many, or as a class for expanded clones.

TGTGCCAGCAGTGATTCGTGGGGACCAAGGGAGCAGTTCTTC CASSDSWGPREQFF NA TRBJ2-1 14 many TRBV12-3/TRBV12-4
TGTGCCAGCAGCTTGGGTGGGGGCACAGACACCATATATTTT CASSLGGGTDTIYF NA TRBJ1-3 14 NA TRBV5-5
TGTGCCATCAGTGAGGCACCGGCCGGGACTAGCGGGAGGGAGACCCAGTACTTC CAISEAPAGTSGRETQYF TRBD2 TRBJ2-5 18 many TRBV10-3
TGTGCCAGCAGCTTGCCCAAGCTGCCTAGGTCGGGTGCCGGGGAGCTGTTTTTT CASSLPKLPRSGAGELFF NA TRBJ2-2 18 NA TRBV7-8
TGTGCCAGCAGCGTGTACACCGGGGAGCTGTTTTTT CASSVYTGELFF NA TRBJ2-2 12 NA TRBV13
TGCAGTGCTTCCCCGGGCCGTCGGATGAGCTCCTACGAGCAGTACTTC CSASPGRRMSSYEQYF NA TRBJ2-7 16 NA TRBV20-1
TGTGCTAGTGGTTTGAGTAACACTGAAGCTTTCTTT CASGLSNTEAFF NA TRBJ1-1 12 many TRBV12-5
TGTGCCAGCAGTGAACTAGCGGGGACCCGTTACAATGAGCAGTTCTTC CASSELAGTRYNEQFF TRBD2 TRBJ2-1 16 NA TRBV6-1
TGTGCCAGCAGCTTCGGGGCTGATTCCGGCTACAATGAGCAGTTCTTC CASSFGADSGYNEQFF NA TRBJ2-1 16 NA TRBV11-3
TGCGCCAGCAGCCAACTAGCGGGGGGCTCCTACGAGCAGTACTTC CASSQLAGGSYEQYF TRBD2 TRBJ2-7 15 NA TRBV4-1
TGTGCCAGCAGCTTAGGCACCCGACACACAGATACGCAGTATTTT CASSLGTRHTDTQYF NA TRBJ2-3 15 many TRBV11-2
TGCAGTGCTAGAGATCAAGAGGTAGCCAAAAACATTCAGTACTTC CSARDQEVAKNIQYF NA TRBJ2-4 15 few TRBV20-1
TGTGCCAGCAGGGGTCTGAAGACCGGGGAGCTGTTTTTT CASRGLKTGELFF NA TRBJ2-2 13 NA TRBV7-9
TGCGCCAGCAGCTTGCTAGCGGGGGGGCCGGGAGATACGCAGTATTTT CASSLLAGGPGDTQYF TRBD2 TRBJ2-3 16 many TRBV5-1
TGCGCCAGCAAGGGCAGGCAGAATGAAAAACTGTTTTTT CASKGRQNEKLFF NA TRBJ1-4 13 NA TRBV5-1
TGCGCCAGCAGCTGGGCCGGGGGGCCCCAAGAGACCCAGTACTTC CASSWAGGPQETQYF NA TRBJ2-5 15 NA TRBV5-1
TGTGCCAGCAGTGACAGGGCGGGAAACATTCAGTACTTC CASSDRAGNIQYF NA TRBJ2-4 13 NA TRBV6-1
TGTGCCAGCACTTTCGCACGGGGGCCTTACAGCACAGATACGCAGTATTTT CASTFARGPYSTDTQYF NA TRBJ2-3 17 few TRBV12-3/TRBV12-4
TGCGCCAGCCGGGCGGTAGGACAGGGAGATTCACCCCTCCACTTT CASRAVGQGDSPLHF TRBD1 TRBJ1-6 15 NA TRBV5-1
TGTGCCAGCAGACCCGGGACAGGGGCGTACGAGCAGTACTTC CASRPGTGAYEQYF TRBD1 TRBJ2-7 14 few TRBV7-9
TGCGCCAGCAGCCAAGCCCTAGCGGGGGGTCAAGATACGCAGTATTTT CASSQALAGGQDTQYF TRBD2 TRBJ2-3 16 many TRBV4-1
TGTGCCTCGGGGGGGGGACCGGGGCTCTCCTACGAGCAGTACTTC CASGGGPGLSYEQYF TRBD2 TRBJ2-7 15 many TRBV10-3
TGTGCCAGCAGTAGCAGGGGGCTTGCGGCCAAAAACATTCAGTACTTC CASSSRGLAAKNIQYF TRBD1 TRBJ2-4 16 many TRBV3-1
TGCAGCGTTGAACGAGGGACAGGGCAAGAGACCCAGTACTTC CSVERGTGQETQYF TRBD1 TRBJ2-5 14 many TRBV29-1
TGTGCCATCAGTGAGTCGCTATCCGACAGGGCCAACACGCAGTATTTT CAISESLSDRANTQYF TRBD1 TRBJ2-3 16 many TRBV10-3
TGCGCCAGCAGGGAAGCGACAGCCAACACCGGGGAGCTGTTTTTT CASREATANTGELFF NA TRBJ2-2 15 many TRBV5-1
TGTGCCAGCAGCTTAAGTTACCACCTACGAAGGGATTCACCCCTCCACTTT CASSLSYHLRRDSPLHF NA TRBJ1-6 17 many TRBV11-2
TGCGCCAGCACCACAAACTCCGGGTGGGGTAGAGATACGCAGTATTTT CASTTNSGWGRDTQYF NA TRBJ2-3 16 few TRBV5-1
TGTGCCAGCAGCTTATTGGACAATGAGCAGTTCTTC CASSLLDNEQFF NA TRBJ2-1 12 few TRBV11-2
TGTGCCAGCAGCCCCCAGACAGGGTCTAAAAACATTCAGTACTTC CASSPQTGSKNIQYF TRBD1 TRBJ2-4 15 many TRBV7-9
TGCAGTGCTGATAACACAGGGGGCGGAGGGAGCACTGAAGCTTTCTTT CSADNTGGGGSTEAFF TRBD1 TRBJ1-1 16 NA TRBV20-1
TGTGCCAGCAGTTACCGAGATGAGCAGTACTTC CASSYRDEQYF NA TRBJ2-7 11 many TRBV6-6
TGCAGCGTTGCCAGGGAGTCCTACGAGCAGTACTTC CSVARESYEQYF NA TRBJ2-7 12 many TRBV29-1
TGTGCCAGCAGCCCAGGGGTTTCCTACAATGAGCAGTTCTTC CASSPGVSYNEQFF NA TRBJ2-1 14 many TRBV6-5
NA CSAPWTAREVKNCFF NA TRBJ1-4 15 NA TRBV20-1
TGTGCCAGCAGCTTAGGATCTCCCTCAGGGACCGCCACAGATACGCAGTATTTT CASSLGSPSGTATDTQYF NA TRBJ2-3 18 many TRBV11-1
TGTGCCAGCAGCTCCCAGGGGGACGGCGAGACCCAGTACTTC CASSSQGDGETQYF TRBD1 TRBJ2-5 14 few TRBV11-2
TGTGCCAGCAGGAGGGGGCTTGGCAATCAGCCCCAGCATTTT CASRRGLGNQPQHF TRBD1 TRBJ1-5 14 many TRBV27
TGTGCCAGCAGTTATAAGATGCCCTACGAGCAGTACTTC CASSYKMPYEQYF NA TRBJ2-7 13 NA TRBV6-9
TGTGCCAGCAAGGGTAATGGTGAAAAACTGTTTTTT CASKGNGEKLFF NA TRBJ1-4 12 NA TRBV14
TGCGCCAGCAGCCAGGAGGTGGGGTTTGGAGTACCAGGCTATGGCTACACCTTC CASSQEVGFGVPGYGYTF NA TRBJ1-2 18 NA TRBV4-3
TGTGCCAGCAGCTCTCGAGGGGAGGGCTACGAGCAGTACTTC CASSSRGEGYEQYF TRBD2 TRBJ2-7 14 many TRBV7-2